This is a list of T cell receptor beta chains from one sample in a study of graft-versus-host responses after intestinal transplantation. Repertoires were generated with immunoSEQ multiplex PCR, while TCRdb's copy carries only in-frame clones and drops some. The table has 75,000 to 95,000 clones, under 95% seen once; the top ten hold about 2%. No cognate antigen is known for these TCRs. Sequenced material: unstimulated CD8+ T cells sorted from spleen or lymph node cells, taken before intestinal transplant. The source of these receptors is a human donor who received an intestinal transplant. Both conserved end residues are part of each CDR3. The D gene is left open where the match is weak. Some rows have no size entry. The others give once, few or many, or a class for an expanded clone.

v_gene: TRBV19; d_gene: -; j_gene: TRBJ2-7; abundance: once; CDR3aa: CASSLREDYEQYF; CDR3nt: TGTGCCAGTAGTCTCAGGGAGGACTACGAGCAGTACTTC
v_gene: TRBV4-3; d_gene: TRBD1; j_gene: TRBJ1-2; abundance: once; CDR3aa: CASSPSRITGTGTNYGYTF; CDR3nt: TGCGCCAGCAGCCCTTCTCGAATTACCGGGACAGGGACTAACTATGGCTACACCTTC
v_gene: TRBV29-1; d_gene: TRBD1; j_gene: TRBJ2-7; abundance: once; CDR3aa: CSVGGGQGHSYEQYF; CDR3nt: TGCAGCGTTGGGGGTGGACAGGGTCACTCCTACGAGCAGTACTTC
v_gene: TRBV11-2; d_gene: -; j_gene: TRBJ2-1; abundance: -; CDR3aa: CASSLWLGQGQVNEQFF; CDR3nt: TGTGCCAGCAGCTTGTGGTTGGGGCAGGGTCAGGTGAATGAGCAGTTCTTC
v_gene: TRBV6-6; d_gene: TRBD1; j_gene: TRBJ2-7; abundance: -; CDR3aa: CASSFSGQGMDEQYF; CDR3nt: TGTGCCAGCAGTTTCTCGGGACAGGGGATGGACGAGCAGTACTTC
v_gene: TRBV30; d_gene: TRBD2; j_gene: TRBJ2-3; abundance: -; CDR3aa: CAWTPGGVHDTQYF; CDR3nt: TGTGCCTGGACCCCGGGAGGAGTCCACGATACGCAGTATTTT
v_gene: TRBV29-1; d_gene: -; j_gene: TRBJ1-1; abundance: -; CDR3aa: CSVEGHGLNTEAFF; CDR3nt: TGCAGCGTTGAAGGACATGGCTTGAACACTGAAGCTTTCTTT
v_gene: TRBV4-3; d_gene: -; j_gene: TRBJ1-2; abundance: -; CDR3aa: CASSQDRGGGGYTF; CDR3nt: TGCGCCAGCAGCCAAGATCGAGGCGGAGGGGGCTACACCTTC
v_gene: TRBV27; d_gene: TRBD1; j_gene: TRBJ2-1; abundance: -; CDR3aa: CASSAHRGHEQFF; CDR3nt: TGTGCCAGCAGTGCCCACAGGGGGCATGAGCAGTTCTTC
v_gene: TRBV11-3; d_gene: -; j_gene: TRBJ1-5; abundance: -; CDR3aa: CASSLDMRGRQPQHF; CDR3nt: TGTGCCAGCAGCTTAGATATGAGAGGTCGGCAGCCCCAGCATTTT
v_gene: TRBV7-9; d_gene: TRBD1; j_gene: TRBJ1-6; abundance: -; CDR3aa: CASSHGTGGAGNSPLHF; CDR3nt: TGTGCCAGCAGCCACGGGACAGGGGGCGCGGGCAATTCACCCCTCCACTTT
v_gene: TRBV11-2; d_gene: -; j_gene: TRBJ2-1; abundance: -; CDR3aa: CASAAELGGNEQFF; CDR3nt: TGTGCCAGCGCGGCGGAATTAGGTGGGAATGAGCAGTTCTTC
v_gene: TRBV9; d_gene: TRBD1; j_gene: TRBJ1-6; abundance: -; CDR3aa: CASSRDRGQGRSPLHF; CDR3nt: TGTGCCAGCAGCCGTGACAGGGGGCAAGGGAGATCACCCCTCCACTTT
v_gene: TRBV29-1; d_gene: TRBD1; j_gene: TRBJ2-7; abundance: once; CDR3aa: CSVELPGQVSYEQYF; CDR3nt: TGCAGCGTTGAACTCCCGGGACAGGTATCCTACGAGCAGTACTTC
v_gene: TRBV9; d_gene: TRBD2; j_gene: TRBJ2-3; abundance: -; CDR3aa: CASSATGTSGTDTQYF; CDR3nt: TGTGCCAGCAGCGCGACCGGGACTAGCGGCACAGATACGCAGTATTTT
v_gene: TRBV11-2; d_gene: -; j_gene: TRBJ1-1; abundance: -; CDR3aa: CASTPWGVKNTEAFF; CDR3nt: TGTGCCAGCACCCCGTGGGGAGTCAAGAACACTGAAGCTTTCTTT
v_gene: TRBV4-1; d_gene: -; j_gene: TRBJ2-1; abundance: -; CDR3aa: CASSQEGSGIEQFF; CDR3nt: TGCGCCAGCAGCCAAGAGGGTTCGGGGATAGAGCAGTTCTTC
v_gene: TRBV5-4; d_gene: TRBD2; j_gene: TRBJ2-1; abundance: -; CDR3aa: CASSLLTSSRKSNEQFF; CDR3nt: TGTGCCAGCAGCTTATTGACTAGCTCTCGAAAGAGCAATGAGCAGTTCTTC
v_gene: TRBV28; d_gene: TRBD1; j_gene: TRBJ2-2; abundance: -; CDR3aa: CASSMTGDDTGELFF; CDR3nt: TGTGCCAGCAGTATGACAGGGGACGACACCGGGGAGCTGTTTTTT
v_gene: TRBV7-9; d_gene: -; j_gene: TRBJ1-4; abundance: -; CDR3aa: CASRAALNEKLFF; CDR3nt: TGTGCCAGCAGGGCCGCATTGAATGAAAAACTGTTTTTT